One TCR beta chain is described in this entry. No antigen is known for it. Base qualities are not provided; no much larger clone lies one nucleotide away. The CDR3 measures 16 amino acids from cysteine to phenylalanine. Only the CDR3 DNA is retained, 48 bases long and in frame from the first base. V is clipped by 2 bases and J by 0 bases, and the sequence between their germline boundaries is 11 bases long. Based on the germline V gene, the CDR1 and CDR2 sequences are SGHRS and YFSETQ. This entry is derived from a study of blood T cell repertoires in COVID-19 (dated by TCRdb to about 2020). Turning to the overall study: The collaborator samples originated in the United States, Italy and Spain and spanned the acute and convalescent phases of COVID-19. Nearly every sample came with metadata listing a de-identified subject ID, COVID-19 status, age in years and sex. Where HLA class I and class II types were available, the types were taken from metadata supplied by the sample provider, not from assay-based typing. The prospective study material was composed of cDNA or gDNA derived from T cells, B-cell-depleted T cells, or PBMCs. Samples were obtained from the ongoing ImmuneRACE study (first 160 participants) and from about 1,300 subjects provided by 6 global collaborators. Subjects who had been exposed to COVID-19, were actively infected with it, or had recovered from it provided the deeply sampled blood TCRbeta repertoires that made up the dataset. The repertoires were released in a freely available public database meant as a resource for research on the immune response to SARS-CoV-2. General findings and caveats noted by the study authors: Clinical and demographic metadata were provided uncurated, with the amount varying by source and participant.

Whole blood was collected in K2EDTA tubes by collaborating institutions according to the institutions' own protocols. Collaborator samples were shipped for TCRbeta analysis as frozen whole blood, isolated PBMCs, or DNA extracted from either sample type. The immunoSEQ Assay, a bias-controlled multiplex PCR, was used to amplify TCRbeta CDR3 regions from genomic DNA. The original methods were these. Within the assay, amplification of reference gene primers was used to estimate how many nucleated cells each sample contained. Sequence reads were collapsed and filtered to measure the absolute abundance of every unique TCRbeta CDR3 rearrangement. Productive Simpson clonality was computed per sample as the square root of Simpson's diversity index over productive rearrangements. TCRdb provides this immuneACCESS table in a form limited to in-frame rearrangements. Some clones are lacking; in checked studies, under half of them reflect an unresolved V gene, and why the rest are absent is not known. V, J and clone size are taken as reported in that table, and D and trimming were inferred from the DNA itself. For this sample there are 20,000 to 25,000 clones; 70% to 90% appear just once. Around 6.3% of the sample rests with the top ten.

Source material: peripheral blood. The chain is assembled from TRBV5-1 and TRBJ2-2, with TRBD1 tentatively as D gene (6 bases match). The sequence derives from a woman of 80 years or more with active COVID-19. CDR3 sequence: CASSLKTGANTGELFF. The DNA reads TGCGCCAGCAGCTTAAAGACAGGAGCGAACACCGGGGAGCTGTTTTTT.